One and the same sample provided the 29 T cell receptor beta chains below, sequenced in a study of T cell changes during pregnancy in multiple sclerosis. Method: immunoSEQ multiplex PCR; TCRdb's copy keeps in-frame clones and lacks some. Of about 2,200 clones in the sample, around three quarters were seen once. Input material: CD4+ T cells from PBMCs (not recorded whether the cells were cultured). These TCRs come from a female patient with multiple sclerosis, enrolled in a pregnancy study. Some clones in this sample may be carry-over from other donors' samples.

This clone appeared a single time. The gene calls are TRBV6-1 and TRBJ1-5, with D unresolved. CDR1 MNHNS and CDR2 SASEGT come from the germline V gene. V lost 8 bases to trimming and J lost 2 bases, with 13 bases between them. The CDR3 totals 14 residues. The CDR3 DNA reads as TGTGCCAGCCTCGGGGATGCGGGCAATCAGCCCCAGCATTTT. Translated, it gives CASLGDAGNQPQHF.

The chain recombines TRBV27 with TRBJ1-4; possible D gene TRBD1, 6 bases. The V and J ends lost 4 bases and 7 bases respectively, with 16 bases between them. The CDR3 runs to 15 residues. Germline CDR1 MNHEY, CDR2 SMNVEV (reference sequence). CDR3 in amino acids: CASSSFSQGSEKLFF. As DNA, the CDR3 is TGTGCCAGCAGTTCATTTTCACAGGGCAGTGAAAAACTGTTTTTT.

Points on this clone: Within the sample, other DNA sequences also encode this same CDR3. J is TRBJ2-6 and V is TRBV5-6; TRBD1 matches at 7 bases. Trimming took 0 bases from V and 4 from J; bases not matched to a gene: 4. The CDR3 sequence is 16 residues long. Germline CDR1 is SGHDT and CDR2 is YYEEEE. CDR3 in amino acids: CASSLDTGAGANVLTF. Written as DNA, the CDR3 is TGTGCCAGCAGCTTGGATACAGGGGCAGGGGCCAACGTCCTGACTTTC.

The gene calls are TRBV7-2 and TRBJ2-1; D remains ambiguous. The CDR3 loop spans 13 amino acids. V was shortened by 6 bases and J by 4 bases, with 10 bases between the two germline ends. Germline V CDR1 and CDR2: SGHTA, FQGNSA. CDR3 sequence: CASRAIPYNEQFF. CDR3 sequence (DNA): TGTGCCAGCAGAGCCATCCCGTACAATGAGCAGTTCTTC. Full variable domain (remainder filled in from reference TRBV7-2 and TRBJ2-1): GAGVSQSPSNKVTEKGKDVELRCDPISGHTALYWYRQSLGQGLEFLIYFQGNSAPDKSGLPSDRFSAERTGGSVSTLTIQRTQQEDSAVYLCASRAIPYNEQFFGPGTRLTVL.

This sequence joins TRBV11-2 and TRBJ1-2; D gene unclear. Trimming removed 1 base at V and 6 bases at J, with 9 bases between. Germline values: CDR1 SGHAT, CDR2 FQNNGV. The CDR3 is made up of 13 amino acids. The chain's CDR3 is CASSLGTGDGYTF. The CDR3, as DNA: TGTGCCAGCAGCTTAGGGACCGGTGATGGCTACACCTTC.

The chain employs TRBV30 and TRBJ1-1, with 7 positions matching TRBD1. The CDR3 has 14 amino acids. Germline V CDR1 and CDR2: GTSNPN, SVGIG (reference sequence). The junction had 15 bases not matched to a gene; V was cut back by 0 bases and J by 14 bases. The CDR3 region is CAWSVRGTAITRFF. CDR3 DNA sequence: TGTGCCTGGAGTGTACGGGGGACAGCAATTACAAGGTTCTTT.

The chain combines TRBV27 with TRBJ2-1; D might be TRBD1 (5 bases). CDR3 size: 17 residues. V dropped 4 bases and J dropped 0 bases, with 16 bases sitting between them. Germline V CDR1 and CDR2: MNHEY, SMNVEV (reference sequence). CDR3 region: CASSSAQGLGSYNEQFF. DNA of the CDR3: TGTGCCAGCAGTTCGGCCCAGGGTTTGGGCTCCTACAATGAGCAGTTCTTC.

By sample share, this clone is medium-sized. The chain couples TRBV4-2 to TRBJ2-5, with TRBD2 matching over 7 bases. Trimming at V came to 1 base and at J to 0 bases, leaving 17 bases not matched to a gene. The V gene's germline CDR1 is LGHNA and CDR2 YNFKEQ. The CDR3 consists of 20 residues. As DNA, the CDR3 is TGTGCCAGCAGCCAAGTTTGGACCCCGGGGAGCGGGGCTTACCAAGAGACCCAGTACTTC. Its translation: CASSQVWTPGSGAYQETQYF.

The chain is built from TRBV5-4 and TRBJ1-2, with D possibly TRBD1 on 6 matching bases. The germline V and J ends were trimmed by 4 bases and 1 base, with 14 bases remaining between them. Per the germline V gene, CDR1 is SGHNT and CDR2 is YYREEE (reference sequence). The CDR3 sequence is 15 residues long. The CDR3 region is CASSAHVQGNYGYTF. The CDR3 DNA is TGTGCCAGCAGCGCACACGTACAGGGTAACTATGGCTACACCTTC.

Relative to its sample, this clone is large (0.1 to 1%). This chain connects TRBV7-2 to TRBJ1-1; 10 bases line up with TRBD1. CDR1 and CDR2 from the germline V gene are SGHTA and FQGNSA. V gave up 5 bases and J gave up 4 bases; unmatched junction bases: 4. The CDR3 contains 14 residues. The CDR3 sequence: CASSRGQGGTEAFF. The CDR3, as DNA: TGTGCCAGCAGCCGAGGACAGGGGGGCACTGAAGCTTTCTTT. The full variable domain, with the rest looked up from reference TRBV7-2 and TRBJ1-1, is GAGVSQSPSNKVTEKGKDVELRCDPISGHTALYWYRQSLGQGLEFLIYFQGNSAPDKSGLPSDRFSAERTGGSVSTLTIQRTQQEDSAVYLCASSRGQGGTEAFFGQGTRLTVV.

J is TRBJ2-5 and V is TRBV30; D is unresolved. CDR1 and CDR2 (germline): GTSNPN, SVGIG (reference sequence). This CDR3 is 13 amino acids long. The germline V and J ends were trimmed by 1 base and 5 bases, with 11 bases remaining between them. As DNA, the CDR3 is TGTGCCTGGAGTGGGAGCGTTCGCGAGACCCAGTACTTC. The encoded protein is CAWSGSVRETQYF.

This chain links TRBV5-1 with TRBJ2-1; D remains ambiguous. Trimming removed 7 bases at V and 7 bases at J, with 15 bases between. In germline, CDR1 is SGHRS, CDR2 YFSETQ. The CDR3 has 13 residues. The CDR3 sequence: CASSPPGSNEQFF. The CDR3 nucleotides read TGCGCCAGCTCACCTCCTGGGTCAAATGAGCAGTTCTTC.

This clone has a single count. This chain connects TRBV5-4 to TRBJ2-7, with TRBD2 identical over 9 bases. V lost 5 bases to trimming and J lost 6 bases; unmatched junction nucleotides: 9. This CDR3 is 14 amino acids long. In germline, CDR1 is SGHNT, CDR2 YYREEE (reference sequence). The CDR3 region is CASRPGLAGGEQYF. CDR3 sequence (DNA): TGTGCCAGCAGGCCGGGACTAGCTGGAGGCGAGCAGTACTTC.

The chain joins TRBV6-1 to TRBJ2-7; 8 nucleotides align to TRBD2. The junction had 7 bases not matched to a gene; V was cut back by 5 bases and J by 1 base. CDR1 MNHNS and CDR2 SASEGT come from the germline V gene. CDR3 length: 15 amino acids. The DNA for the CDR3 is TGTGCCAGCAGTCGCCCGGGACTAGGGTCCTACGAGCAGTACTTC. It yields the protein CASSRPGLGSYEQYF.

The chain couples TRBV9 to TRBJ2-5; 8 bases match TRBD2. With V trimmed by 0 bases and J by 5 bases, 15 bases remained unmatched. The CDR3 covers 18 residues. Germline CDR1 reads SGDLS; CDR2 reads YYNGEE. In DNA, the CDR3 is TGTGCCAGCAGCGTAGAAGGTGGTAGCGGGACTCTCCAGGAGACCCAGTACTTC. Its translation is CASSVEGGSGTLQETQYF.

The rearrangement joins TRBV18 to TRBJ2-7; D is possibly TRBD2 (5 bases). The germline V and J ends were trimmed by 3 bases and 2 bases, with 11 bases remaining between them. Germline CDR1 KGHSH, CDR2 LQKENI. The CDR3 spans 14 residues. CDR3 in amino acids: CASSPSNGAYEQYF. The CDR3 coding sequence is TGTGCCAGCTCACCGAGCAACGGGGCCTACGAGCAGTACTTC.

Concerning this clone itself: Compared with germline, one end of the junction differs, possibly owing to a read error. The chain combines TRBV7-2 with TRBJ1-5; D is undetermined. This CDR3 contains 13 residues. In germline, CDR1 is SGHTA, CDR2 FQGNSA. The CDR3 region has the DNA TGCGCCAGCAGCCAAATTATCGGTCAGCCCCAGCATTTT. The encoded protein is CASSQIIGQPQHF.

This rearrangement joins TRBV7-2 to TRBJ2-1; 7 bases agree with TRBD2. Germline assignment: CDR1 SGHTA and CDR2 FQGNSA. With V trimmed by 1 base and J by 10 bases, 7 bases remained unmatched. The CDR3 covers 14 residues. The CDR3 nucleotides read TGTGCCAGCAGCTTAGGGGAGGGCTACTTGGAGCAGTTCTTC. Translated, it gives CASSLGEGYLEQFF.

This clone is categorized as large (0.1 to 1%). The chain recombines TRBV9 with TRBJ1-1, with D possibly matching TRBD1 (5 bases). Germline lookup yields CDR1 SGDLS and CDR2 YYNGEE. Trimming took off 0 bases at V and 0 bases at J, with 9 bases between the two ends. This CDR3 is 15 amino acids long. CDR3 sequence reads: CASSVAPGLNTEAFF. The CDR3 DNA sequence: TGTGCCAGCAGCGTAGCACCAGGGCTGAACACTGAAGCTTTCTTT.

The chain recombines TRBV12-5 with TRBJ2-2, with a tentative D call TRBD1 (5 bases). Trimming cost V 3 bases and J 5 bases, with 16 bases left between them. Germline V CDR1 and CDR2: LGHNT, FRNRAP. The CDR3 extends over 16 amino acids. The CDR3 loop reads CASGFNPGKYTGELFF. CDR3 coding DNA: TGTGCTAGTGGTTTTAACCCAGGGAAGTATACCGGGGAGCTGTTTTTT.

V is TRBV6-1 and J is TRBJ2-7; 7 bases agree with TRBD1. Germline CDR1 and CDR2: MNHNS and SASEGT. Trimming removed 0 bases from V and 3 bases from J; junction bases left unmatched: 5. The CDR3 runs to 15 residues. The CDR3: CASSEASTGSYEQYF. CDR3 nucleotide sequence: TGTGCCAGCAGTGAAGCCTCGACAGGGAGCTACGAGCAGTACTTC.

J is TRBJ2-1 and V is TRBV11-2; D gene uncertain. V lost 4 bases to trimming and J lost 0 bases, with 13 bases between them. CDR1 and CDR2 (germline): SGHAT, FQNNGV. The CDR3 loop spans 16 amino acids. The CDR3: CASSSILGSSYNEQFF. The CDR3 DNA reads TGTGCCAGCAGCTCCATCCTTGGAAGCTCCTACAATGAGCAGTTCTTC.

The chain has TRBV18 and TRBJ2-7; possible D gene TRBD2, 5 bases. The V end lost 1 base, the J end lost 3 bases, and 10 bases lay between the germline ends. CDR1 and CDR2 (germline): KGHSH, LQKENI. The CDR3 is made up of 14 amino acids. The CDR3 sequence is CASSPRTGFYEQYF. For the CDR3, the DNA is TGTGCCAGCTCACCACGGACGGGGTTCTACGAGCAGTACTTC.

Within the sample, this clone is large. The chain joins TRBV7-9 to TRBJ1-5; 7 positions agree with TRBD1. After removal of 1 base from V and 0 bases from J, the junction contained 6 bases not matched to a gene. This CDR3 contains 17 residues. The germline gives CDR1 SEHNR, CDR2 FQNEAQ (reference sequence). The CDR3 bases are TGTGCCAGCAGCTTAGTCGCGGGACAGTATAGCAATCAGCCCCAGCATTTT. The encoded protein is CASSLVAGQYSNQPQHF.

CDR3 sequence: CALRGVAGGTPYNEQFF. For the CDR3, the DNA is TGCGCCCTCAGGGGGGTAGCGGGAGGAACCCCCTACAATGAGCAGTTCTTC. This chain links TRBV4-1 with TRBJ2-1; 10 nucleotides match TRBD2. V was pared by 11 bases and J by 2 bases, with 15 bases of the junction left unmatched. Looked up from germline, CDR1 is MGHRA and CDR2 is YSYEKL. This CDR3 is built from 17 residues.

The chain couples TRBV28 to TRBJ2-7; 9 bases line up with TRBD2. V lost 3 bases and J lost 3; bases outside the gene matches: 15. CDR3 length: 18 residues. Germline V gives CDR1 MDHEN, CDR2 SYDVKM. The chain's CDR3 is CASSFKGGLLAGLYEQYF. The DNA for the CDR3 is TGTGCCAGCAGTTTCAAGGGGGGCCTACTAGCGGGCCTCTACGAGCAGTACTTC.

The chain carries TRBV6-4 and TRBJ2-3, with D unresolved. The germline CDR1 and CDR2 sequences are MRHNA and SNTAGT. This CDR3 is 14 amino acids long. V was pared by 3 bases and J by 4 bases, with 11 bases between. The CDR3 spells CASSEGIGSDTQYF. The CDR3 bases are TGTGCCAGCAGTGAGGGAATAGGGTCAGATACGCAGTATTTT.

V and J are TRBV7-2 and TRBJ2-7; 8 nucleotides match TRBD1. Germline CDR1 reads SGHTA; CDR2 reads FQGNSA. The CDR3 sequence is 15 residues long. Trimming cost V 4 bases and J 2 bases; bases outside gene matches: 7. CDR3 loop: CASSSQGAGTYEQYF. The CDR3 region has the DNA TGTGCCAGCAGCTCTCAGGGGGCGGGAACCTACGAGCAGTACTTC.

The rearrangement joins TRBV5-1 to TRBJ2-7; 7 bases match TRBD1. Losses at the gene ends were 5 bases for V and 2 bases for J; bases not matched to a gene: 13. This CDR3 spans 16 amino acids. Germline CDR1 and CDR2: SGHRS and YFSETQ. CDR3 in DNA: TGCGCCAGCAGTCCTACGCTGGGCCAGGGGGCCTACGAGCAGTACTTC. Encoded protein: CASSPTLGQGAYEQYF.